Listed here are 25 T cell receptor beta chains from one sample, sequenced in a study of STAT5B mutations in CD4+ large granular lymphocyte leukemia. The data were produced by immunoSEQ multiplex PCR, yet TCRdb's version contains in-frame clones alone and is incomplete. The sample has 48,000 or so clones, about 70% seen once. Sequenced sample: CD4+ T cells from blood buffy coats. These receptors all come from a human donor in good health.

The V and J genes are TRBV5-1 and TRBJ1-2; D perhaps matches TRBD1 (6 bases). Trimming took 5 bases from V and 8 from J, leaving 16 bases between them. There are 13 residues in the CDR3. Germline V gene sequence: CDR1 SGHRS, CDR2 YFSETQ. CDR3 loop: CASSPGATGGYTF. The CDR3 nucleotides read TGCGCCAGCAGTCCAGGGGCAACGGGGGGCTACACCTTC.

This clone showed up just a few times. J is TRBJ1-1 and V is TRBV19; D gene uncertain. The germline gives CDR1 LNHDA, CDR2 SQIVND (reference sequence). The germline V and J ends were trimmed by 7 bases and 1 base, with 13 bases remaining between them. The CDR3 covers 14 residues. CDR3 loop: CASTSTQKNTEAFF. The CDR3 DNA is TGTGCCAGTACCAGTACCCAAAAGAACACTGAAGCTTTCTTT.

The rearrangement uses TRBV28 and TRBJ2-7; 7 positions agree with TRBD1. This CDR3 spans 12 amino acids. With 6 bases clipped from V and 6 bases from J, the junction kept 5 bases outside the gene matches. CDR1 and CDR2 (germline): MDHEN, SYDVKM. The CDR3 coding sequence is TGTGCCAGCAGGACAGGGTTCGCCGAGCAGTACTTC. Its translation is CASRTGFAEQYF. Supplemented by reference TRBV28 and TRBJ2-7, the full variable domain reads DVKVTQSSRYLVKRTGEKVFLECVQDMDHENMFWYRQDPGLGLRLIYFSYDVKMKEKGDIPEGYSVSREKKERFSLILESASTNQTSMYLCASRTGFAEQYFGPGTRLTVT.

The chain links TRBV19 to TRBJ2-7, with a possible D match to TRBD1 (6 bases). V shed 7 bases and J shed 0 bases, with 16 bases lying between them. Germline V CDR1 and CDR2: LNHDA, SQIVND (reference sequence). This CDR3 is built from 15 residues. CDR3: CASTAPGHSSYEQYF. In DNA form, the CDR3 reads TGTGCCAGTACCGCTCCGGGACACAGCTCCTACGAGCAGTACTTC.

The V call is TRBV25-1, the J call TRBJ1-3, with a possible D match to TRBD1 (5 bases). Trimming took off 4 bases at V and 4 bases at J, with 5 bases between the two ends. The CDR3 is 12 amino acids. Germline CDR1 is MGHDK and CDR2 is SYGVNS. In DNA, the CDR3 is TGTGCCAGCAGTGGGGGGGGAAACACCATATATTTT. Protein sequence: CASSGGGNTIYF.

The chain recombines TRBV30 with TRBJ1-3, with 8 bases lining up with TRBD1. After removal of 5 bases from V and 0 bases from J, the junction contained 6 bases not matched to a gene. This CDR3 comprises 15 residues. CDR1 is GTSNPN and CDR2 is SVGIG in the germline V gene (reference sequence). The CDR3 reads CAWDGQGGSGNTIYF. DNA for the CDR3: TGTGCCTGGGACGGACAGGGTGGCTCTGGAAACACCATATATTTT.

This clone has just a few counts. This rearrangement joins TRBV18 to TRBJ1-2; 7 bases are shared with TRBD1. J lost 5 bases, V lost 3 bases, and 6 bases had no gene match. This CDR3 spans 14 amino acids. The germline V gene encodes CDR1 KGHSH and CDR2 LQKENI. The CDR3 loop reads CASSPEGAGYGYTF. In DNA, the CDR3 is TGTGCCAGCTCACCGGAGGGGGCGGGGTATGGCTACACCTTC.

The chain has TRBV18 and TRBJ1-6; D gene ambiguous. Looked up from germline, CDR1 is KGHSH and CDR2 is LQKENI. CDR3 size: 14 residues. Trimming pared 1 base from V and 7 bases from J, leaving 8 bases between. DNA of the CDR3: TGTGCCAGCTCACCACGGGAATCCAATTCACCCCTCCACTTT. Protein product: CASSPRESNSPLHF.

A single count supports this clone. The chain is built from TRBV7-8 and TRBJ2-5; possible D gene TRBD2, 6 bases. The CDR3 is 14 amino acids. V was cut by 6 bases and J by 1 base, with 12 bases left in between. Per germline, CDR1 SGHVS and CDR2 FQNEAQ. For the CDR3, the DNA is TGTGCCAGCAGGACCGCGGGACTCCAAGAGACCCAGTACTTC. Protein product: CASRTAGLQETQYF.

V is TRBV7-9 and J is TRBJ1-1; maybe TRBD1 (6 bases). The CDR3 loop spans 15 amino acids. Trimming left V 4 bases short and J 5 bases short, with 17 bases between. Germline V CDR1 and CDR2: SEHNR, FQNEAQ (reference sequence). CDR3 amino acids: CASSSWEGVGTEAFF. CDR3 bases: TGTGCCAGCAGCTCCTGGGAGGGGGTAGGTACTGAAGCTTTCTTT. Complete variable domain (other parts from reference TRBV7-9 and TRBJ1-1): DTGVSQNPRHKITKRGQNVTFRCDPISEHNRLYWYRQTLGQGPEFLTYFQNEAQLEKSRLLSDRFSAERPKGSFSTLEIQRTEQGDSAMYLCASSSWEGVGTEAFFGQGTRLTVV.

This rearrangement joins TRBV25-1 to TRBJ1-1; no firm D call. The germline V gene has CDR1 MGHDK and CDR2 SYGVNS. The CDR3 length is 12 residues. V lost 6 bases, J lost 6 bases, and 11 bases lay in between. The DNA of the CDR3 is TGTGCCAGCAGCAAGGGTTTCGCTGAAGCTTTCTTT. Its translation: CASSKGFAEAFF.

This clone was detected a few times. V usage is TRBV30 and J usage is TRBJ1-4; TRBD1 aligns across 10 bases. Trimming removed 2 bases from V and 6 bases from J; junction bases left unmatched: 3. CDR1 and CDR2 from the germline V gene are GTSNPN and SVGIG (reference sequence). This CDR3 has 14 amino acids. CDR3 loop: CAWSTGTGDEKLFF. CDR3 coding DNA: TGTGCCTGGAGTACCGGGACAGGGGATGAAAAACTGTTTTTT.

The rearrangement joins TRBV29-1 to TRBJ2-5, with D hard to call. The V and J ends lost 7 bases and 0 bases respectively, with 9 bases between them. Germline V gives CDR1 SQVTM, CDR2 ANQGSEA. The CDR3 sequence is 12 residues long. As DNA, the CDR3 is TGCAGCGCTGTTTTCGACCAAGAGACCCAGTACTTC. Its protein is CSAVFDQETQYF.

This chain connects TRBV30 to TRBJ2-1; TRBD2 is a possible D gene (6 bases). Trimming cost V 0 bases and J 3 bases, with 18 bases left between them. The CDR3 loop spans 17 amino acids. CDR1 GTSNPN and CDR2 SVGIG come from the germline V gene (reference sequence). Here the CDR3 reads CAWSVGHSVADYNEQFF. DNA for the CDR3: TGTGCCTGGAGTGTAGGTCACTCGGTAGCGGACTACAATGAGCAGTTCTTC. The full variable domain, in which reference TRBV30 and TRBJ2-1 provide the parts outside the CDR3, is SQTIHQWPATLVQPVGSPLSLECTVEGTSNPNLYWYRQAAGRGLQLLFYSVGIGQISSEVPQNLSASRPQDRQFILSSKKLLLSDSGFYLCAWSVGHSVADYNEQFFGPGTRLTVL.

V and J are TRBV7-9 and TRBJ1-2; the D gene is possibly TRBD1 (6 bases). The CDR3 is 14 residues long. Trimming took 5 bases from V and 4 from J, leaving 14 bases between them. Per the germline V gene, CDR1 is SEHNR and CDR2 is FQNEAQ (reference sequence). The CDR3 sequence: CASSPDGGGYGYTF. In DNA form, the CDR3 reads TGTGCCAGCAGCCCCGACGGAGGGGGCTATGGCTACACCTTC.

Here the CDR3 DNA reads TGCGCCAGCAGCCCAAACCCGGGACAGGGTAAAGTCGCTGAAGCTTTCTTT. Protein product: CASSPNPGQGKVAEAFF. This chain links TRBV5-1 with TRBJ1-1; 9 bases agree with TRBD1. This CDR3 spans 17 amino acids. Germline-derived CDR1 and CDR2 are SGHRS and YFSETQ. V gave up 4 bases and J gave up 6 bases; unmatched junction bases: 16. Full variable domain (remainder filled in from reference TRBV5-1 and TRBJ1-1): KAGVTQTPRYLIKTRGQQVTLSCSPISGHRSVSWYQQTPGQGLQFLFEYFSETQRNKGNFPGRFSGRQFSNSRSEMNVSTLELGDSALYLCASSPNPGQGKVAEAFFGQGTRLTVV.

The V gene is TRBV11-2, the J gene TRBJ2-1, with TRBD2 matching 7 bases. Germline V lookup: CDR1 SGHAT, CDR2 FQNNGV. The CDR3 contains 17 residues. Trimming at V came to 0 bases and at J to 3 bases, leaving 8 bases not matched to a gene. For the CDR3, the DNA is TGTGCCAGCAGCTTAGATCGGGGGGTAGGGCACTACAATGAGCAGTTCTTC. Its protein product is CASSLDRGVGHYNEQFF.

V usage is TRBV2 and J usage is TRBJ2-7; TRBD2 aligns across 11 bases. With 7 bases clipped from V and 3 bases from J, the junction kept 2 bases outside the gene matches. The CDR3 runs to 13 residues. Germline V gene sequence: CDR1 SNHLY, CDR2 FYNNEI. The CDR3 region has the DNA TGTGCCAGCACGGGACTAGCGGTCTACGAGCAGTACTTC. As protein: CASTGLAVYEQYF.

The CDR3 coding sequence is TGTGCCATCAGTCTAGGGGGGGACACTGAAGCTTTCTTT. Amino acids: CAISLGGDTEAFF. The gene calls are TRBV10-3 and TRBJ1-1, with D tentatively TRBD1 (6 bases). V was trimmed by 5 bases and J by 3 bases, leaving 10 bases between them. This CDR3 has 13 amino acids. Germline V CDR1 and CDR2: ENHRY, SYGVKD.

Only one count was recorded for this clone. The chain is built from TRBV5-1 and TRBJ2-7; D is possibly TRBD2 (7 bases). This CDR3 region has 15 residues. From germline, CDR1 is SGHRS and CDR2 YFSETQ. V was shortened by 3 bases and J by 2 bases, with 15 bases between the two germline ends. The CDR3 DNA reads TGCGCCAGCAGCTCAGGGGTTGGGGGGGCCTACGAGCAGTACGTC. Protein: CASSSGVGGAYEQYV.

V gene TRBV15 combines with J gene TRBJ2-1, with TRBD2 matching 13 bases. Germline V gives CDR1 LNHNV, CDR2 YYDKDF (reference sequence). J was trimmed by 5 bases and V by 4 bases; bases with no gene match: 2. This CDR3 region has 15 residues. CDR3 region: CATSNGLAGDNEQFF. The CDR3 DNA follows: TGTGCCACCAGCAACGGACTAGCGGGGGACAATGAGCAGTTCTTC.

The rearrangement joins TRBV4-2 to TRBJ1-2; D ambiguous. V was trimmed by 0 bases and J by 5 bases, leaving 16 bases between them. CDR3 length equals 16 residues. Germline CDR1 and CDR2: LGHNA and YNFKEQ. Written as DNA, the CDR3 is TGTGCCAGCAGCCAAGAGGGAATGAACAGTATTTATGGCTACACCTTC. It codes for CASSQEGMNSIYGYTF.

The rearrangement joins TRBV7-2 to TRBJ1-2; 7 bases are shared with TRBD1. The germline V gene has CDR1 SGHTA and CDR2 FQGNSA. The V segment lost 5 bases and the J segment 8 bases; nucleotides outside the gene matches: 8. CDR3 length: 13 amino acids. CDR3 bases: TGTGCCAGCAGCCCGCGTGTGGGACAGGGCTACACCTTC. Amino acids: CASSPRVGQGYTF.

The CDR3: CATSRAGQGSTF. The CDR3 bases are TGTGCCACCAGCAGAGCGGGACAGGGGTCAACCTTC. This rearrangement joins TRBV15 to TRBJ1-2; 10 bases agree with TRBD1. The germline V gene has CDR1 LNHNV and CDR2 YYDKDF (reference sequence). The ends lost 1 base at V and 14 bases at J; junction bases unmatched: 4. The CDR3 totals 12 residues.

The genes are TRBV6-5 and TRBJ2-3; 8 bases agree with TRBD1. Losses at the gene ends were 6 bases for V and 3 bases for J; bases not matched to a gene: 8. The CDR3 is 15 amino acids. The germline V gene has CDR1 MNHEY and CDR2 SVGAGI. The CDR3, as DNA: TGTGCCAGCAGCCCAGAGGACAGGGCAACAGATACGCAGTATTTT. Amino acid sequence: CASSPEDRATDTQYF.